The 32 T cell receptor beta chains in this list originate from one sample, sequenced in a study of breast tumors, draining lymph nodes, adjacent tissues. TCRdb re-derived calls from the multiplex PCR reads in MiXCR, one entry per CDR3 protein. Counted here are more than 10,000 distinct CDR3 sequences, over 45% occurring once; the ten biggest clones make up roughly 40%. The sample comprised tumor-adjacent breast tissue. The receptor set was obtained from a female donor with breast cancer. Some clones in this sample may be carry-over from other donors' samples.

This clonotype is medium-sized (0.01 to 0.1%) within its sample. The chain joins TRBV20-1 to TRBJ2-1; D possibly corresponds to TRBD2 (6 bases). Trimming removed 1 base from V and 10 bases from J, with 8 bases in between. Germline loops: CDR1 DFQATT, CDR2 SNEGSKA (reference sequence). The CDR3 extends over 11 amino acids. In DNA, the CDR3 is TGCAGTGCTAGAGTAGGGAGGGAGCAGTTCTTC. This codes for CSARVGREQFF.

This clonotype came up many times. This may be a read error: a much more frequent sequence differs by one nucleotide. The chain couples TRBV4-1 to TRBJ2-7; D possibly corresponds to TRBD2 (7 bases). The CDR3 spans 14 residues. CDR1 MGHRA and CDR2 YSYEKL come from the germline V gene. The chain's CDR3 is CAGSQGGGYGEQYF. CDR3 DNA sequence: TGCGCCGGCAGCCAAGGGGGGGGCTACGGGGAGCAGTACTTC.

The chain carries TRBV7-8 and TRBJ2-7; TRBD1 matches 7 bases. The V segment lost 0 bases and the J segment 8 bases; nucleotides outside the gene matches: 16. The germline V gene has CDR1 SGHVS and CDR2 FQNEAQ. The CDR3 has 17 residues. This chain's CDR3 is CASSLAGTAFMTPQQYF. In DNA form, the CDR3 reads TGTGCCAGCAGCTTAGCGGGGACAGCGTTTATGACGCCCCAGCAGTACTTC.

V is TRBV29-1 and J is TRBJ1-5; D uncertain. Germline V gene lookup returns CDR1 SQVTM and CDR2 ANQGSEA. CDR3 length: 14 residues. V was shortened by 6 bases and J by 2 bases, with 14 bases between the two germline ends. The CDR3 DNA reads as TGCAGCGTCCGAGGAGGGCCTGGCAATCAGCCCCAGCATTTT. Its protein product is CSVRGGPGNQPQHF.

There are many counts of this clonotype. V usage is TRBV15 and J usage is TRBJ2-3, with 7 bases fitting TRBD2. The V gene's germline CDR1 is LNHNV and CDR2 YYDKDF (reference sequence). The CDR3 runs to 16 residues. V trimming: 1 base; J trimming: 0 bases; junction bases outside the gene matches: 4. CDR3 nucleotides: TGTGCCACCAGCAGAGGGGATAGCGGGAGCACAGATACGCAGTATTTT. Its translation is CATSRGDSGSTDTQYF.

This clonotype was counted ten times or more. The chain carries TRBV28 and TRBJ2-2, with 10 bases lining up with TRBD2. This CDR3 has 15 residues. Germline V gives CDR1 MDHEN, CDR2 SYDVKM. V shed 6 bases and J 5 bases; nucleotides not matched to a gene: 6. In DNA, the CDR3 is TGTGCCAGCAGACCTAGCGGGAGTAGAACCGGGGAGCTGTTTTTT. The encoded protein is CASRPSGSRTGELFF.

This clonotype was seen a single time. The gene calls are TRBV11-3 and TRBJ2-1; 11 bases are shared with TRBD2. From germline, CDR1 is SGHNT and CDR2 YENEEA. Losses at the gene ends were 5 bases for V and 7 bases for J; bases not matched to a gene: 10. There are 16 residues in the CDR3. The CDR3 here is CASSIRLAGKLNEQFF. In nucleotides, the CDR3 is TGTGCCAGCAGCATTCGACTAGCGGGAAAGCTAAATGAGCAGTTCTTC.

CDR3 amino acids: CASSPQGRRARHEQYF. CDR3 coding DNA: TGTGCCAGCAGCCCCCAAGGCAGGAGGGCTCGGCACGAGCAGTACTTC. The chain combines TRBV7-6 with TRBJ2-7, with D possibly TRBD2 on 6 matching bases. The CDR3 has 16 amino acids. The germline CDR1 and CDR2 sequences are SGHVS and FNYEAQ. Trimming took 5 bases from V and 5 from J, leaving 22 bases between them. Combining the CDR3 with reference TRBV7-6 and TRBJ2-7 gives the whole variable domain GAGVSQSPRYKVTKRGQDVALRCDPISGHVSLYWYRQALGQGPEFLTYFNYEAQQDKSGLPNDRFSAERPEGSISTLTIQRTEQRDSAMYRCASSPQGRRARHEQYFGPGTRLTVT.

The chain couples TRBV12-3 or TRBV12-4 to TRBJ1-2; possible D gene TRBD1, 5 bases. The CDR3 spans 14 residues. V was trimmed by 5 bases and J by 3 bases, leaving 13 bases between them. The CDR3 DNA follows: TGTGCCAGCAGTCCGCGTCGGGGGGACTATGGCTACACCTTC. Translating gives CASSPRRGDYGYTF.

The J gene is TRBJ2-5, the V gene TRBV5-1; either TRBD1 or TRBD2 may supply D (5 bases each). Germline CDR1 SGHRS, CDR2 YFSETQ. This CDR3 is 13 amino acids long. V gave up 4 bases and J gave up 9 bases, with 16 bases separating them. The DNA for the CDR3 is TGCGCCAGCAGCGTCACTTGGGGGAATCCCCAGTACTTC. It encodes CASSVTWGNPQYF.

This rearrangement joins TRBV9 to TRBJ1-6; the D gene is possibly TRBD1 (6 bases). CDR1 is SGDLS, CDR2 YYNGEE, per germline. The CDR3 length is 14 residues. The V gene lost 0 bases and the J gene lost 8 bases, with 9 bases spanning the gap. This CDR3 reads CASSVEGGDSPLHF. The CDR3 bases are TGTGCCAGCAGCGTAGAGGGGGGGGATTCACCCCTCCACTTT.

The CDR3 nucleotides read TGCGCCAGCAGCGCCGGGGCTGGCTCAGATACGCAGTATTTT. Translating it yields CASSAGAGSDTQYF. The chain couples TRBV5-1 to TRBJ2-3; TRBD1 or TRBD2 may be the D gene (5 bases each). This CDR3 is built from 14 residues. V lost 4 bases, J lost 4 bases, and 13 bases lay in between. CDR1 and CDR2 from the germline V gene are SGHRS and YFSETQ. Based on the CDR3 plus reference TRBV5-1 and TRBJ2-3, the full variable domain is KAGVTQTPRYLIKTRGQQVTLSCSPISGHRSVSWYQQTPGQGLQFLFEYFSETQRNKGNFPGRFSGRQFSNSRSEMNVSTLELGDSALYLCASSAGAGSDTQYFGPGTRLTVL.

CDR3 in DNA: TGTGCCACCAGAGGGACAGGGAACCATGAGCAGTTCTTC. Its protein product is CATRGTGNHEQFF. The chain recombines TRBV24-1 with TRBJ2-1; 9 positions match TRBD1. The length of the CDR3 is 13 residues. Germline V CDR1 and CDR2: KGHDR, SFDVKD. Germline trimming cut 7 bases from V and 8 bases from J; bases unmatched to any gene: 5.

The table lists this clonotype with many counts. The CDR3 loop reads CASSYTYEQYF. In DNA form, the CDR3 reads TGTGCCAGCAGTTACACCTACGAGCAGTACTTC. The chain uses TRBV6-2 or TRBV6-3 and TRBJ2-7; D is unclear. Trimming removed 2 bases at V and 2 bases at J, with 1 base between. The CDR3 has 11 amino acids. Germline CDR1 and CDR2: MNHEY and SVGEGT.

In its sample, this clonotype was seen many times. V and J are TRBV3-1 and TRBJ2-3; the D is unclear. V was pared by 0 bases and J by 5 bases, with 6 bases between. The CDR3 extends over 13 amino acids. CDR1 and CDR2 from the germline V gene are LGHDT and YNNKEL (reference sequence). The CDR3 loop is CASSQDRRDTQYF. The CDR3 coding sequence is TGTGCCAGCAGCCAAGATCGGCGAGATACGCAGTATTTT.

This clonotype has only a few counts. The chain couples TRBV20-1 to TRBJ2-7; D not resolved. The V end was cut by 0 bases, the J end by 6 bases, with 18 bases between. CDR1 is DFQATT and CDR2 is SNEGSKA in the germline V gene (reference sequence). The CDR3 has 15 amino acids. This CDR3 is CSARDTQEATGEQYF. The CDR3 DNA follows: TGCAGTGCTAGAGATACTCAGGAAGCTACGGGCGAGCAGTACTTC.

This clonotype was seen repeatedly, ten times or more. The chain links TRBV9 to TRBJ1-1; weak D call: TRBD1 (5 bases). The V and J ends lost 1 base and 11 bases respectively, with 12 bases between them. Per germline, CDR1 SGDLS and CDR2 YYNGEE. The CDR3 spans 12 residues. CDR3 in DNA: TGTGCCAGCAGCGTAAATCGGGGGAGGGCTTTCTTT. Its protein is CASSVNRGRAFF.

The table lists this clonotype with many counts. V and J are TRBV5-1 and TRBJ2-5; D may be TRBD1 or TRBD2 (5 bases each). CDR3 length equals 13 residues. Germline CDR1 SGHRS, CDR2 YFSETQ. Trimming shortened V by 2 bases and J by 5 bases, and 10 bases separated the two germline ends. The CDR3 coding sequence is TGCGCCAGCAGCTTACGGGGCGGCGAGACCCAGTACTTC. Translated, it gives CASSLRGGETQYF.

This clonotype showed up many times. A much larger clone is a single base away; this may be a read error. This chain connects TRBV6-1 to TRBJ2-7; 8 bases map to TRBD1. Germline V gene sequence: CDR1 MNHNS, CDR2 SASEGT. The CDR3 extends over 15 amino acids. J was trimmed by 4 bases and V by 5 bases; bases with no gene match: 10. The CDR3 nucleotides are TGTGCCAGCAGTCAAGAAGCAGGGGGCGGGTACGAGCAGTACTTC. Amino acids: CASSQEAGGGYEQYF.

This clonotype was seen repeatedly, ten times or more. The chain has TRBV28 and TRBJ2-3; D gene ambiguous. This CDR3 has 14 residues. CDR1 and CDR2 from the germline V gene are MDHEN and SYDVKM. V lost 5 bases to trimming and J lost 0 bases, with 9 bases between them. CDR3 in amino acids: CASSGATSTDTQYF. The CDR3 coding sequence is TGTGCCAGCAGTGGAGCCACTAGCACAGATACGCAGTATTTT.

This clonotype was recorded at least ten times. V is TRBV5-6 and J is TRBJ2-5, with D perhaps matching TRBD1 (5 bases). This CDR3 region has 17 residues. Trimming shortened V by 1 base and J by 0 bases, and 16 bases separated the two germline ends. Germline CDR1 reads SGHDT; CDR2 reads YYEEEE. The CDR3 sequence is CASSLSRVGADQETQYF. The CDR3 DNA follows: TGTGCCAGCAGCTTGTCCAGGGTAGGGGCTGACCAAGAGACCCAGTACTTC.

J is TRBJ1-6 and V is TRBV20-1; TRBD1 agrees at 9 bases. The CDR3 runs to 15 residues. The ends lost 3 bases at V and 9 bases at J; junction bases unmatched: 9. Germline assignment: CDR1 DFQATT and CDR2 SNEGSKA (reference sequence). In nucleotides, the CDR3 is TGCAGTGCTAGGGAATCCGGGACAGGGTCTTCACCCCTCCACTTT. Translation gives CSARESGTGSSPLHF.

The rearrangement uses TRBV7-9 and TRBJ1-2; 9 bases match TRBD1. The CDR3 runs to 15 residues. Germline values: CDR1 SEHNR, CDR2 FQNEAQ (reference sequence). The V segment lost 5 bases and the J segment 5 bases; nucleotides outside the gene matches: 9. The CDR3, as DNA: TGTGCCAGCAGCCCCCAGGGGGACAGGGTTTATGGCTACACCTTC. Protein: CASSPQGDRVYGYTF.

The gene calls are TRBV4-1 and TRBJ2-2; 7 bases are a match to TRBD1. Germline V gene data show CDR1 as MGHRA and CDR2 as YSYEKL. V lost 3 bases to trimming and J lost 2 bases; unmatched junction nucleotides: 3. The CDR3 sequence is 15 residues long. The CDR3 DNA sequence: TGCGCCAGCAGCCAGACAGGGAGAAACACCGGGGAGCTGTTTTTT. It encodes CASSQTGRNTGELFF.

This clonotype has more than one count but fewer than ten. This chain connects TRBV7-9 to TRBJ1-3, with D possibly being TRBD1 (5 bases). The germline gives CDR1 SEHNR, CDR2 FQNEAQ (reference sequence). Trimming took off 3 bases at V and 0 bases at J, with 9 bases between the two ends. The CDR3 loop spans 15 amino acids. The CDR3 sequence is CASSFGGVSGNTIYF. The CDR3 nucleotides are TGTGCCAGCAGCTTCGGGGGGGTCTCTGGAAACACCATATATTTT.

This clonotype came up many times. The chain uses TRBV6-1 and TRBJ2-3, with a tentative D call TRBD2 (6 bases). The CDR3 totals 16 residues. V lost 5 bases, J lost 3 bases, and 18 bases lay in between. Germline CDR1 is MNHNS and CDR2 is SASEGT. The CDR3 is CASSLGGGKITDTQYF. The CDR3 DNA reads TGTGCCAGCAGTCTCGGCGGCGGGAAGATAACAGATACGCAGTATTTT.

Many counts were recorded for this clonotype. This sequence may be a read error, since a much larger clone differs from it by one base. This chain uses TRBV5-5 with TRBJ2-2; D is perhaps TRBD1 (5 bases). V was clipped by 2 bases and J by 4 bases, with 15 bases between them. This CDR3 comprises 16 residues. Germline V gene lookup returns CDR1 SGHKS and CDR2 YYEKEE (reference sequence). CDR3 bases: TGTGCCAGCAGCTTTCAAGGGGCCGACTTCACCGGGGAGCTGTTTTTT. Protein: CASSFQGADFTGELFF.

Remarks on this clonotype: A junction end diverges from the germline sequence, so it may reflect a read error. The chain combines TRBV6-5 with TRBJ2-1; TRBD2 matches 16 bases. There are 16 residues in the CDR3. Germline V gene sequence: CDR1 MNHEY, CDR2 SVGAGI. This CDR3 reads CASSHSGTSGRGEQFF. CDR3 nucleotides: TGCGCCAGCAGTCACTCCGGGACTAGCGGGAGGGGTGAGCAGTTCTTC.

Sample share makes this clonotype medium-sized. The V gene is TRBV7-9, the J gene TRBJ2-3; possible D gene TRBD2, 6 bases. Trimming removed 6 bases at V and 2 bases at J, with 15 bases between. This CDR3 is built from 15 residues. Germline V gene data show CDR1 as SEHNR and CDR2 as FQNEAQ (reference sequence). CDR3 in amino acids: CASSRGAGTTDTQYF. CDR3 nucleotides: TGTGCCAGCAGTAGAGGGGCGGGAACCACAGATACGCAGTATTTT.

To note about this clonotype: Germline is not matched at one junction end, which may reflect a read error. For the CDR3, the DNA is TGTGCCACCAGCATTAACGATGGGGGGAGAGACTACGATGAGCAGTTCTTC. Its translation: CATSINDGGRDYDEQFF. The V and J genes are TRBV15 and TRBJ2-1; weak D call: TRBD2 (6 bases). The CDR3 extends over 17 amino acids. Germline V lookup: CDR1 LNHNV, CDR2 YYDKDF (reference sequence).

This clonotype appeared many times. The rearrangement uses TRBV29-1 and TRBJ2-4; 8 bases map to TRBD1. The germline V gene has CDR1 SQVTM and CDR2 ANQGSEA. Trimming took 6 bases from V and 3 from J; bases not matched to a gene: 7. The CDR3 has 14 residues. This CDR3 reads CSVGTGTHKNIQYF. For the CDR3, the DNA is TGCAGCGTGGGGACAGGAACACACAAAAACATTCAGTACTTC. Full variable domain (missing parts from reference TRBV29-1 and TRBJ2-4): SAVISQKPSRDICQRGTSLTIQCQVDSQVTMMFWYRQQPGQSLTLIATANQGSEATYESGFVIDKFPISRPNLTFSTLTVSNMSPEDSSIYLCSVGTGTHKNIQYFGAGTRLSVL.

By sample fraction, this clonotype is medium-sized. In nucleotides, the CDR3 is TGTGCCAGCACCCTCTCTGGGGGGTCCGGTTCACCCCTCCACTTT. Amino acids: CASTLSGGSGSPLHF. This chain joins TRBV11-2 and TRBJ1-6, with a tentative D call TRBD1 (5 bases). With 7 bases removed from V and 9 bases from J, the gap between germline ends came to 19 bases. This CDR3 region has 15 residues. Looked up from germline, CDR1 is SGHAT and CDR2 is FQNNGV. Drawing the rest from reference TRBV11-2 and TRBJ1-6, the complete variable domain is EAGVAQSPRYKIIEKRQSVAFWCNPISGHATLYWYQQILGQGPKLLIQFQNNGVVDDSQLPKDRFSAERLKGVDSTLKIQPAKLEDSAVYLCASTLSGGSGSPLHFGNGTRLTVT.